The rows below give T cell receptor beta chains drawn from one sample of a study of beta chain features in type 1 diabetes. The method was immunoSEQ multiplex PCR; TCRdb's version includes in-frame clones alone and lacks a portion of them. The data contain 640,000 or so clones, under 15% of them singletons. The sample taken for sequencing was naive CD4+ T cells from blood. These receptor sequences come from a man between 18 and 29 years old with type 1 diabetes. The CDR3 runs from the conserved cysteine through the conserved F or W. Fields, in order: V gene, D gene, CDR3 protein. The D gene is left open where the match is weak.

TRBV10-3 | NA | CAISGEGAKNIQYF
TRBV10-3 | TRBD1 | CAVRDSGTYEQYF
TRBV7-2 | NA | CASSMPATLAKNIQYF
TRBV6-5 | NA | CASISAMNTEAFF
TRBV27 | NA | CASTPRQSGELFF
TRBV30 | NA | CAWSVGAGGYTF
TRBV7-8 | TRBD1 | CASSLGAYRGRETQYF
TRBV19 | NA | CASKDWGVAYNEQFF
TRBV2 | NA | CASSNYNSPLHF
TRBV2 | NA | CASSEWTDNYGYTF
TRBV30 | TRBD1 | CAWAGQGDQPQHF
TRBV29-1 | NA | CSAPTGSQETQYF